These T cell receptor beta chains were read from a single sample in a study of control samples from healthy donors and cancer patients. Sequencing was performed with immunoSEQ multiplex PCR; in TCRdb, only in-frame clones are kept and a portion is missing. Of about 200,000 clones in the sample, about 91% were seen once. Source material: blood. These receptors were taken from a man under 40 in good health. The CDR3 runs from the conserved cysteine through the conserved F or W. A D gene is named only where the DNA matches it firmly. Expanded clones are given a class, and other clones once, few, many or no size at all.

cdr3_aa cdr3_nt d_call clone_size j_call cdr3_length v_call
CASSPQNTGELFF TGTGCCAGCTCACCGCAGAACACCGGGGAGCTGTTTTTT NA NA TRBJ2-2 13 TRBV18
CASSIWLQDNEQFF TGTGCCAGTAGTATTTGGCTTCAGGACAATGAGCAGTTCTTC NA NA TRBJ2-1 14 TRBV19
CASSTYPGQGRKEQFF TGTGCCAGCAGTACATACCCGGGACAGGGCCGGAAGGAGCAGTTCTTC TRBD1 NA TRBJ2-1 16 TRBV6-2/TRBV6-3
CASSGGGRDQPQHF TGTGCCAGCAGCGGAGGGGGGCGGGATCAGCCCCAGCATTTT NA NA TRBJ1-5 14 TRBV9
CASSKARQGGYEQYF TGTGCCAGCAGCAAAGCCCGACAGGGGGGCTACGAGCAGTACTTC NA NA TRBJ2-7 15 TRBV21-1
CAWSGTSGGPRTGELFF TGTGCCTGGAGCGGTACTAGCGGGGGGCCGCGCACCGGGGAGCTGTTTTTT TRBD2 NA TRBJ2-2 17 TRBV30
CASSEFGGSYNSPLHF TGTGCCAGCAGTGAATTTGGGGGCAGTTATAATTCACCCCTCCACTTT NA NA TRBJ1-6 16 TRBV6-1
CASSDRLRGKKETQYF TGTGCCAGCAGTGACAGGCTAAGGGGGAAAAAAGAGACCCAGTACTTC NA NA TRBJ2-5 16 TRBV2
CASDSQAETQYF TGTGCCAGCGACTCACAGGCTGAGACCCAGTACTTC NA NA TRBJ2-5 12 TRBV7-9
CASGLYTTGGPTDTQYF TGTGCTAGTGGTTTGTACACGACAGGGGGCCCCACAGATACGCAGTATTTT TRBD1 NA TRBJ2-3 17 TRBV12-5
CASSIYGTGGSYEQYF TGTGCCAGTAGTATATACGGGACAGGGGGCTCGTACGAGCAGTACTTC TRBD1 NA TRBJ2-7 16 TRBV19
CASSQGTGGRTGELFF TGTGCCAGCAGCCAAGGAACAGGGGGAAGAACCGGGGAGCTGTTTTTT TRBD1 NA TRBJ2-2 16 TRBV3-1/TRBV3-2
CASSNRIGRVTDTQYF TGTGCCAGCAGCAACCGTATCGGACGGGTCACAGATACGCAGTATTTT NA NA TRBJ2-3 16 TRBV6-2/TRBV6-3
CASSPTRGVMELFF TGTGCCAGCAGCCCCACCCGAGGGGTGATGGAGCTGTTTTTT NA once TRBJ2-2 14 TRBV7-9
CASSVDSLGQGTANYGYTF TGTGCCAGCAGCGTAGATAGTCTTGGACAGGGGACCGCTAACTATGGCTACACCTTC TRBD1 NA TRBJ1-2 19 TRBV9